The 29 T cell receptor beta chains presented below share a single source sample, sequenced in a study of technical replicates of blood from a few donors. Profiled with immunoSEQ multiplex PCR; TCRdb holds only in-frame clones, not every one. The data contain 60,000 to 65,000 clones, more than 75% of them seen just once; the ten biggest clones take up more than 4.5%. The material sequenced was PBMCs. Receptors were obtained from a human donor in good health. Some clones in this sample may be carry-over from other donors' samples.

The CDR3 is CASSYSGGRVTDTQYF. The CDR3 DNA is TGTGCCAGCAGTTACTCGGGCGGGAGGGTCACAGATACGCAGTATTTT. The V gene is TRBV6-6, the J gene TRBJ2-3; 9 positions agree with TRBD2. The germline gives CDR1 MNHNY, CDR2 SVGAGI (reference sequence). V shed 0 bases, J shed 2 bases, and the junction held 3 bases outside the gene matches. This CDR3 comprises 16 residues.

This chain uses TRBV7-9 with TRBJ2-5; 9 nucleotides line up with TRBD1. Germline V gives CDR1 SEHNR, CDR2 FQNEAQ (reference sequence). The CDR3 is made up of 17 amino acids. J lost 2 bases, V lost 5 bases, and 12 bases had no gene match. The CDR3: CASSLTGTGRRQETQYF. Written as DNA, the CDR3 is TGTGCCAGCAGCCTTACCGGGACAGGGAGGAGACAAGAGACCCAGTACTTC.

This clone was counted between two and nine times. This chain connects TRBV9 to TRBJ1-3, with D perhaps matching TRBD1 (6 bases). Germline V gene lookup returns CDR1 SGDLS and CDR2 YYNGEE. This CDR3 has 13 amino acids. Trimming took 4 bases from V and 7 from J, leaving 12 bases between them. The CDR3 is CASSKKGENTIYF. The CDR3 bases are TGTGCCAGCAGCAAAAAGGGGGAGAACACCATATATTTT.

This sequence joins TRBV19 and TRBJ1-6; TRBD1 might be the D (6 bases). With 4 bases removed from V and 7 bases from J, the gap between germline ends came to 17 bases. Germline-derived CDR1 and CDR2 are LNHDA and SQIVND (reference sequence). The CDR3 spans 16 residues. In DNA form, the CDR3 reads TGTGCCAGTAGTAGCAGGGGCGACAGACTCAATTCACCCCTCCACTTT. Translating gives CASSSRGDRLNSPLHF.

The chain is built from TRBV7-6 and TRBJ2-3; D not certain. V was pared by 8 bases and J by 0 bases, with 12 bases between. The CDR3 length is 14 residues. In germline, CDR1 is SGHVS, CDR2 FNYEAQ. CDR3 DNA: TGTGCCAGCCGGGTGGGTAGTAGCACAGATACGCAGTATTTT. It translates to CASRVGSSTDTQYF.

V gene TRBV7-8 combines with J gene TRBJ1-4, with 9 bases lining up with TRBD1. Germline V gives CDR1 SGHVS, CDR2 FQNEAQ. V dropped 5 bases and J dropped 4; count of bases not matched to a gene: 5. The CDR3 is 15 amino acids. The CDR3 reads CASSALGQGNEKLFF. In DNA, the CDR3 is TGTGCCAGCAGCGCCCTGGGACAGGGTAATGAAAAACTGTTTTTT. The variable domain in full, completed from reference TRBV7-8 and TRBJ1-4, reads GAGVSQSPRYKVAKRGQDVALRCDPISGHVSLFWYQQALGQGPEFLTYFQNEAQLDKSGLPSDRFFAERPEGSVSTLKIQRTQQEDSAVYLCASSALGQGNEKLFFGSGTQLSVL.

The chain links TRBV6-6 to TRBJ1-5; the D gene is possibly TRBD1 (5 bases). The V end lost 4 bases, the J end lost 5 bases, and 6 bases lay between the germline ends. Germline V gene sequence: CDR1 MNHNY, CDR2 SVGAGI (reference sequence). The CDR3 runs 12 residues. CDR3 sequence reads: CASSSRDQPQHF. DNA for the CDR3: TGTGCCAGCAGTTCCAGGGATCAGCCCCAGCATTTT.

This chain uses TRBV5-1 with TRBJ1-3, with D unclear. Trimming stripped 4 bases from V and 0 bases from J, with 5 bases between. This CDR3 is 13 amino acids long. Germline V gene data show CDR1 as SGHRS and CDR2 as YFSETQ. CDR3 nucleotide sequence: TGCGCCAGCAGCACGGGCTCTGGAAACACCATATATTTT. It yields the protein CASSTGSGNTIYF.

V usage is TRBV7-2 and J usage is TRBJ1-1; D ambiguous. Germline loops: CDR1 SGHTA, CDR2 FQGNSA. V was cut by 2 bases and J by 7 bases, with 14 bases left in between. This CDR3 contains 14 residues. The chain's CDR3 is CASSLLGGPIEAFF. DNA of the CDR3: TGTGCCAGCAGCTTACTGGGAGGGCCTATTGAAGCTTTCTTT.

V gene TRBV11-2 combines with J gene TRBJ1-2; no definite D call. The V gene's germline CDR1 is SGHAT and CDR2 FQNNGV. The CDR3 contains 14 residues. V shed 1 base and J shed 10 bases, with 16 bases lying between them. In DNA, the CDR3 is TGTGCCAGCAGCTTAGTGTTCAGCGCCTCGGACTACACCTTC. This gives the protein CASSLVFSASDYTF.

The chain joins TRBV10-3 to TRBJ1-1, with D perhaps matching TRBD1 (5 bases). With 2 bases removed from V and 1 base from J, the gap between germline ends came to 5 bases. Germline loops: CDR1 ENHRY, CDR2 SYGVKD. This CDR3 has 13 amino acids. The CDR3 loop is CAISERGNTEAFF. CDR3 bases: TGTGCCATCAGTGAGAGGGGGAACACTGAAGCTTTCTTT.

The sample holds a few counts of this clone. The chain joins TRBV14 to TRBJ2-7; 7 nucleotides line up with TRBD1. The trim removed 1 base at V and 4 bases at J, leaving 1 base unmatched. The germline CDR1 and CDR2 sequences are SGHDN and FVKESK. The CDR3 sequence is 13 residues long. The CDR3 here is CASSQGRGYEQYF. CDR3 nucleotides: TGTGCCAGCAGCCAAGGCAGGGGGTACGAGCAGTACTTC.

This clone was detected only a few times. This rearrangement joins TRBV2 to TRBJ2-7; TRBD2 agrees at 9 bases. The V gene end was trimmed by 6 bases and the J gene end by 3 bases; junction bases not matched to a gene: 6. The CDR3 is 14 residues long. CDR1 is SNHLY and CDR2 is FYNNEI in the germline V gene. As DNA, the CDR3 is TGTGCCAGCAGGGGTAGCGGGAGTTACTACGAGCAGTACTTC. Encoded protein: CASRGSGSYYEQYF.

This clone was seen once. This sequence joins TRBV10-3 and TRBJ1-5, with D possibly matching TRBD1 (6 bases). There are 16 residues in the CDR3. Germline lookup yields CDR1 ENHRY and CDR2 SYGVKD. The V end was cut by 3 bases, the J end by 2 bases, with 14 bases between. For the CDR3, the DNA is TGTGCCATCAGTGACGATCACCGGACAGGCAATCAGCCCCAGCATTTT. Amino acids: CAISDDHRTGNQPQHF.

The V gene is TRBV7-2, the J gene TRBJ2-1, with a possible D match to TRBD1 (5 bases). The CDR3 spans 14 residues. The germline V and J ends were trimmed by 5 bases and 7 bases, with 15 bases remaining between them. CDR1 SGHTA and CDR2 FQGNSA come from the germline V gene. The CDR3 spells CASSLGASWNEQFF. The CDR3 bases are TGTGCCAGCAGCCTAGGGGCCTCTTGGAATGAGCAGTTCTTC.

A few counts support this clone. The rearrangement uses TRBV5-1 and TRBJ2-7; 9 bases match TRBD1. The V and J ends lost 4 bases and 2 bases, in that order; junction bases with no gene match: 10. Germline-derived CDR1 and CDR2 are SGHRS and YFSETQ. The length of the CDR3 is 16 residues. In nucleotides, the CDR3 is TGCGCCAGCAGCAAGACAGGGGGGACGGGGACCTACGAGCAGTACTTC. Residues: CASSKTGGTGTYEQYF.

V is TRBV7-9 and J is TRBJ2-1; 10 nucleotides agree with TRBD2. The CDR3 loop spans 15 amino acids. J lost 7 bases, V lost 2 bases, and 5 bases had no gene match. Germline V gene sequence: CDR1 SEHNR, CDR2 FQNEAQ (reference sequence). CDR3 loop: CASSLSGGVINEQFF. The CDR3 nucleotides read TGTGCCAGCAGCTTAAGCGGGGGGGTTATTAATGAGCAGTTCTTC.

This chain links TRBV6-6 with TRBJ2-7; D remains ambiguous. CDR1 is MNHNY, CDR2 SVGAGI, per germline (reference sequence). CDR3 size: 15 residues. V was clipped by 2 bases and J by 1 base, with 12 bases between them. This CDR3 reads CASSYIRRGSYEQYF. The CDR3 DNA sequence: TGTGCCAGCAGTTACATCCGAAGAGGTTCCTACGAGCAGTACTTC.

The chain uses TRBV29-1 and TRBJ2-7; TRBD1 agrees at 10 bases. V was clipped by 7 bases and J by 2 bases; unmatched bases: 2. The CDR3 spans 12 residues. Germline V CDR1 and CDR2: SQVTM, ANQGSEA. The CDR3: CSGGQGTYEQYF. The CDR3 coding sequence is TGCAGCGGGGGACAGGGGACCTACGAGCAGTACTTC.

This chain joins TRBV7-9 and TRBJ2-7; TRBD2 agrees at 7 bases. V dropped 1 base and J dropped 7; count of bases not matched to a gene: 10. This CDR3 is built from 15 residues. CDR1 is SEHNR, CDR2 FQNEAQ, per germline (reference sequence). This chain's CDR3 is CASSLGRRESGEQYF. In DNA form, the CDR3 reads TGTGCCAGCAGCTTAGGTCGGCGGGAGTCAGGAGAGCAGTACTTC.

Here the CDR3 DNA reads TGCGCCAGCAGCTTGGAAACACCCCTGAATGGCTACACCTTC. Translating gives CASSLETPLNGYTF. The chain has TRBV5-1 and TRBJ1-2, with no clear D. This CDR3 has 14 amino acids. Germline loops: CDR1 SGHRS, CDR2 YFSETQ. V dropped 0 bases and J dropped 6 bases, with 12 bases sitting between them.

The gene calls are TRBV7-3 and TRBJ2-6; D perhaps matches TRBD1 (6 bases). This CDR3 contains 16 residues. Trimming stripped 6 bases from V and 2 bases from J, with 14 bases between. Germline V lookup: CDR1 SGHTA, CDR2 FQGTGA. DNA of the CDR3: TGTGCCAGCAGTTTTGTTGGGGGCGCTGGGGCCAACGTCCTGACTTTC. Translating it yields CASSFVGGAGANVLTF.

The genes are TRBV5-6 and TRBJ2-5; D is unresolved. This CDR3 is 11 amino acids long. The germline V and J ends were trimmed by 4 bases and 4 bases, with 5 bases remaining between them. Germline loops: CDR1 SGHDT, CDR2 YYEEEE. The DNA for the CDR3 is TGTGCCAGCAGCCGGAGAGAGACCCAGTACTTC. Translation: CASSRRETQYF.

V and J are TRBV2 and TRBJ2-7; TRBD2 matches 14 bases. The CDR3 length is 16 residues. V gave up 4 bases and J gave up 3 bases; unmatched junction bases: 5. Germline CDR1 reads SNHLY; CDR2 reads FYNNEI. The CDR3 spells CASSGGLAGVNYEQYF. Here the CDR3 DNA reads TGTGCCAGCAGTGGGGGACTAGCGGGGGTAAACTACGAGCAGTACTTC.

CDR3 nucleotides: TGTGCCAGCAGTTCCCCTAACAGGGGAAGGGACTATGGCTACACCTTC. Protein: CASSSPNRGRDYGYTF. The chain has TRBV6-6 and TRBJ1-2, with TRBD1 identical over 7 bases. Germline V gene lookup returns CDR1 MNHNY and CDR2 SVGAGI (reference sequence). This CDR3 spans 16 amino acids. The junction had 11 bases not matched to a gene; V was cut back by 4 bases and J by 3 bases.

The chain couples TRBV18 to TRBJ2-4; 7 bases fit TRBD2. The germline V gene has CDR1 KGHSH and CDR2 LQKENI. Trimming cost V 2 bases and J 11 bases; bases outside gene matches: 6. The CDR3 sequence is 13 residues long. CDR3 bases: TGTGCCAGCTCACCAGCGACTAGCTACCTTCAGTACTTC. Protein product: CASSPATSYLQYF.

J is TRBJ1-4 and V is TRBV5-6; D is uncertain. V lost 0 bases and J 0 bases, leaving 9 bases between the germline ends. CDR1 is SGHDT and CDR2 is YYEEEE in the germline V gene. The CDR3 is 16 amino acids. CDR3 protein: CASSLAQLATNEKLFF. In DNA, the CDR3 is TGTGCCAGCAGCTTGGCACAGCTTGCAACTAATGAAAAACTGTTTTTT.

V is TRBV4-3 and J is TRBJ1-3; tentative D call: TRBD1 (5 bases). Trimming removed 0 bases from V and 0 bases from J, with 9 bases in between. Germline CDR1 reads LGHNA; CDR2 reads YSLEER. The CDR3 runs 16 residues. The CDR3 sequence is CASSQDRTSSGNTIYF. In DNA form, the CDR3 reads TGCGCCAGCAGCCAAGATCGGACAAGCTCTGGAAACACCATATATTTT.

The chain is built from TRBV4-1 and TRBJ2-7; a possible D gene is TRBD1 (6 bases). The CDR3 length is 15 residues. The germline V gene has CDR1 MGHRA and CDR2 YSYEKL. V lost 2 bases and J 4 bases, leaving 15 bases between the germline ends. CDR3 residues: CASSQPVQGHYEQYF. CDR3 nucleotides: TGCGCCAGCAGCCAACCGGTACAGGGACATTACGAGCAGTACTTC.